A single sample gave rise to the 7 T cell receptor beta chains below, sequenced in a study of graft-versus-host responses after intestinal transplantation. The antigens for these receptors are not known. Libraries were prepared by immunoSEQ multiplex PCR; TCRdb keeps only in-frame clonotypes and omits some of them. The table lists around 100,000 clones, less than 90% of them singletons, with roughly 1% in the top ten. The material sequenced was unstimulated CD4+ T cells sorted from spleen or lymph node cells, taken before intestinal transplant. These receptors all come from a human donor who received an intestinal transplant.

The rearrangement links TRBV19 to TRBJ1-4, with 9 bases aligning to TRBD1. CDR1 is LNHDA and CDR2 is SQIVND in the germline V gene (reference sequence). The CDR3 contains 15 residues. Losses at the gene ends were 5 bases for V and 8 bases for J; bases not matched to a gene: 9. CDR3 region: CASSATGTGWEKLFF. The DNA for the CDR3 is TGTGCCAGTAGTGCGACCGGGACAGGGTGGGAAAAACTGTTTTTT.

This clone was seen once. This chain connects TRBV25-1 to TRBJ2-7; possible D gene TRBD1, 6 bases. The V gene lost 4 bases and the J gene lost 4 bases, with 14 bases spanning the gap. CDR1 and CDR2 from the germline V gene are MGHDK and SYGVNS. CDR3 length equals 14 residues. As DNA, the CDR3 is TGTGCCAGCAGTGCTCCGGGACACTTTTACGAGCAGTACTTC. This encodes CASSAPGHFYEQYF.

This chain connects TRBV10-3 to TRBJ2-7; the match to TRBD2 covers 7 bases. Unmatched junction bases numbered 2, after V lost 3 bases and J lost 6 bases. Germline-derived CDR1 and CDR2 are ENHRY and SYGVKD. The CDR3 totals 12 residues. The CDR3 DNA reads TGTGCCATCAGTGACAGGACTAGCGAGCAGTACTTC. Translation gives CAISDRTSEQYF.

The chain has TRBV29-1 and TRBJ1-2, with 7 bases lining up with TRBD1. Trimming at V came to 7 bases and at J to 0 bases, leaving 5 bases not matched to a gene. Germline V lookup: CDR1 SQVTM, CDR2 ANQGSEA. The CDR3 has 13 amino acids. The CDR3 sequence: CSAEDRTNYGYTF. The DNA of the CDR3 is TGCAGCGCTGAGGACAGGACTAACTATGGCTACACCTTC. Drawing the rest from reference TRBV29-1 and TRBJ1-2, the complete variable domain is SAVISQKPSRDICQRGTSLTIQCQVDSQVTMMFWYRQQPGQSLTLIATANQGSEATYESGFVIDKFPISRPNLTFSTLTVSNMSPEDSSIYLCSAEDRTNYGYTFGSGTRLTVV.

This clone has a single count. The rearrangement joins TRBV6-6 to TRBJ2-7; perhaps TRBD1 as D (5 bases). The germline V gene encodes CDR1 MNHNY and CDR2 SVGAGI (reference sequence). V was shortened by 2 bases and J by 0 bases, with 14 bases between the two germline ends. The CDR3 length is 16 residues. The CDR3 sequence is CASSYLRQYGSYEQYF. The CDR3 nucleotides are TGTGCCAGCAGTTACCTTCGACAGTACGGCTCCTACGAGCAGTACTTC.

The CDR3 protein is CASSPSPPPSGTEQYF. The CDR3 DNA reads as TGTGCCAGCAGCCCCAGTCCCCCCCCTAGCGGGACCGAGCAGTACTTC. The rearrangement uses TRBV7-6 and TRBJ2-7, with 9 bases identical to TRBD2. The CDR3 runs to 16 residues. The germline CDR1 and CDR2 sequences are SGHVS and FNYEAQ. Germline trimming cut 5 bases from V and 6 bases from J; bases unmatched to any gene: 14.

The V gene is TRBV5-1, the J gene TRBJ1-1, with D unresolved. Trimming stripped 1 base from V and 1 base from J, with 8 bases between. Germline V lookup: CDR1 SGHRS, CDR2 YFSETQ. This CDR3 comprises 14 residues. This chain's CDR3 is CASSLQAQNTEAFF. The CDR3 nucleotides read TGCGCCAGCAGCTTGCAGGCGCAGAACACTGAAGCTTTCTTT.